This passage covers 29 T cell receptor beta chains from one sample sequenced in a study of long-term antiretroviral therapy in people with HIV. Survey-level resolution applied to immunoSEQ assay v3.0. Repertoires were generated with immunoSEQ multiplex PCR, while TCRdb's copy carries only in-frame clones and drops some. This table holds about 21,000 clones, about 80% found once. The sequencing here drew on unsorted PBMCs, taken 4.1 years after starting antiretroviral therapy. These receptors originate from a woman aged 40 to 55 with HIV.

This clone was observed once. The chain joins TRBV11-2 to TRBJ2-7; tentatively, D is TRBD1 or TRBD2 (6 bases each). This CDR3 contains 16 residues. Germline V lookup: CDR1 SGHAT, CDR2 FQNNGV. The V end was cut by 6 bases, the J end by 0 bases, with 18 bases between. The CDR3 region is CASSLTAGTSSYEQYF. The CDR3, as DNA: TGTGCCAGCAGTTTAACGGCGGGGACAAGCTCCTACGAGCAGTACTTC.

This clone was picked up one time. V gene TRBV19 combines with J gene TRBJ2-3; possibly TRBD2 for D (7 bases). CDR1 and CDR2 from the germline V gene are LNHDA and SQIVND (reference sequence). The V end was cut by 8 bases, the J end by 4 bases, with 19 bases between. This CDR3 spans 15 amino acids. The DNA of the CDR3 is TGTGCCAGTCGAGGGAGGGGGGCCCTCGCAGATACGCAGTATTTT. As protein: CASRGRGALADTQYF.

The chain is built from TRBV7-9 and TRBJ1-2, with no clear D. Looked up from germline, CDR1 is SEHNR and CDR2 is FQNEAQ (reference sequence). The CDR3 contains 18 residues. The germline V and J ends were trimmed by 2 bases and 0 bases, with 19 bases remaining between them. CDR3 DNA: TGTGCCAGCAGCTTAACCCAAGTCCTTAACTCCCCTAACTATGGCTACACCTTC. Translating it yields CASSLTQVLNSPNYGYTF. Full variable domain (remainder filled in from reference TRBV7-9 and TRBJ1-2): DTGVSQNPRHKITKRGQNVTFRCDPISEHNRLYWYRQTLGQGPEFLTYFQNEAQLEKSRLLSDRFSAERPKGSFSTLEIQRTEQGDSAMYLCASSLTQVLNSPNYGYTFGSGTRLTVV.

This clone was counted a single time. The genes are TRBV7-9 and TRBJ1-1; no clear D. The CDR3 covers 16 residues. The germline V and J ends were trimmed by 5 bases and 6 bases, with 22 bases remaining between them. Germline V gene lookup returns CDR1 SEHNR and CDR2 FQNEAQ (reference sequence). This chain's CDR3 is CASSPGNAIRAAEAFF. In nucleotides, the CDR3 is TGTGCCAGCAGCCCCGGGAACGCGATTCGGGCCGCTGAAGCTTTCTTT.

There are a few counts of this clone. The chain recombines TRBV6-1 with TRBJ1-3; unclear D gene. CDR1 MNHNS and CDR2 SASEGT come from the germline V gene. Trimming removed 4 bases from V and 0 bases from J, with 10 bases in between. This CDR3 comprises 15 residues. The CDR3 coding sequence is TGTGCCAGCAGTGGTAGCGACGACTCTGGAAACACCATATATTTT. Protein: CASSGSDDSGNTIYF.

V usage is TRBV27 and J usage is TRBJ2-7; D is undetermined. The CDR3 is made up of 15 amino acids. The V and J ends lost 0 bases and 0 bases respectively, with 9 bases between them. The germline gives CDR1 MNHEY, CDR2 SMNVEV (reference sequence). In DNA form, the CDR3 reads TGTGCCAGCAGTTTATCGGTCAGTCCCTCCTACGAGCAGTACTTC. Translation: CASSLSVSPSYEQYF.

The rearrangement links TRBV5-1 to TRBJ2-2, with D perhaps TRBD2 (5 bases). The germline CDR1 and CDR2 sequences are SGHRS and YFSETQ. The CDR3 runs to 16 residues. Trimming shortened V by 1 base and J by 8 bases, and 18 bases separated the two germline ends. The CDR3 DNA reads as TGCGCCAGCAGCTTGATCGGTACACCGGGAATAGGGGAGCTGTTTTTT. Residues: CASSLIGTPGIGELFF.

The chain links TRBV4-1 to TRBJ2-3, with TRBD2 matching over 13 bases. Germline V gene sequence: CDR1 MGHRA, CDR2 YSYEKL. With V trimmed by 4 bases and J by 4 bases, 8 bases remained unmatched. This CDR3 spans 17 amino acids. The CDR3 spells CASSRRLAGGGSDTQYF. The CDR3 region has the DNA TGCGCCAGCAGCCGAAGACTAGCGGGAGGAGGCTCAGATACGCAGTATTTT.

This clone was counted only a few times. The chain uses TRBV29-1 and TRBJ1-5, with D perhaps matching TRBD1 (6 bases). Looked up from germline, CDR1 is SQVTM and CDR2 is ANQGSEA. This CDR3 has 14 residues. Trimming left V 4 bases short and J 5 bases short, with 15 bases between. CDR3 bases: TGCAGCGTTGTAGAGTCAGGGGCCCATCAGCCCCAGCATTTT. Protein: CSVVESGAHQPQHF.

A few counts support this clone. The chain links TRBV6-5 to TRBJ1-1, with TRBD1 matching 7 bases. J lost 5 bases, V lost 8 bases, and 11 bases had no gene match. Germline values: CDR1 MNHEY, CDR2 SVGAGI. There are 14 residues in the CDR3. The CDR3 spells CASGRQGGRTEAFF. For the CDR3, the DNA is TGTGCCAGCGGGAGGCAGGGGGGTCGTACTGAAGCTTTCTTT.

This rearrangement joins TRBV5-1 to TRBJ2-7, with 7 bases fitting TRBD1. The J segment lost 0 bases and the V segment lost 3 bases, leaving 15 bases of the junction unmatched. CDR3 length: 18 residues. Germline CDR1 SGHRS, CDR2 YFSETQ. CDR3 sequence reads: CASSSRDSLALSSYEQYF. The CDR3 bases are TGCGCCAGCAGCTCCAGGGACAGCCTAGCATTAAGCTCCTACGAGCAGTACTTC.

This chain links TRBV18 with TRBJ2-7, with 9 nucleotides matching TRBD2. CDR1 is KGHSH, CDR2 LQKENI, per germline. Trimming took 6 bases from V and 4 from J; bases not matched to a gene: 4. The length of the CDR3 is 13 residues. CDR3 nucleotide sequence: TGTGCCAGCTCCGCAGCGGGGGGTTACGAGCAGTACTTC. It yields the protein CASSAAGGYEQYF.

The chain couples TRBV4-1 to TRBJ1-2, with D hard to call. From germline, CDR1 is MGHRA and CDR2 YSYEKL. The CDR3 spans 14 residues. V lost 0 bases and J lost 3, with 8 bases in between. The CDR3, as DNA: TGCGCCAGCAGCCAAGAAAACAGCCACTATGGCTACACCTTC. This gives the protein CASSQENSHYGYTF.

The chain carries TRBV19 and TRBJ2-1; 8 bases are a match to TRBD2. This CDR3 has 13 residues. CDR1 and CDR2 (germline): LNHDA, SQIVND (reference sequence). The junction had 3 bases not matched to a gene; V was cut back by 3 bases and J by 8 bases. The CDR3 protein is CASSILAGYEQFF. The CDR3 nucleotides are TGTGCCAGTAGTATCCTAGCGGGCTATGAGCAGTTCTTC.

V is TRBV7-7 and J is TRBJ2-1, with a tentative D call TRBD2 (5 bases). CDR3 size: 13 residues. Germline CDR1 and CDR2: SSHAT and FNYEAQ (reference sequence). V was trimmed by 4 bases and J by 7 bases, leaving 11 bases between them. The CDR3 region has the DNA TGTGCCAGCAGCTCCTCCCCGGGGAATGAGCAGTTCTTC. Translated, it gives CASSSSPGNEQFF.

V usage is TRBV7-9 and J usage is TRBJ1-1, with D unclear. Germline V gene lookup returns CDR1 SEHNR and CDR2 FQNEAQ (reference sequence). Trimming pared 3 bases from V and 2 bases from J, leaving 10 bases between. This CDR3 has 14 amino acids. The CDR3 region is CASSLGGTNTEAFF. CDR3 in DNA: TGTGCCAGCAGCTTGGGCGGCACAAACACTGAAGCTTTCTTT. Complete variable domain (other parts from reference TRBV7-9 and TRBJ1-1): DTGVSQNPRHKITKRGQNVTFRCDPISEHNRLYWYRQTLGQGPEFLTYFQNEAQLEKSRLLSDRFSAERPKGSFSTLEIQRTEQGDSAMYLCASSLGGTNTEAFFGQGTRLTVV.

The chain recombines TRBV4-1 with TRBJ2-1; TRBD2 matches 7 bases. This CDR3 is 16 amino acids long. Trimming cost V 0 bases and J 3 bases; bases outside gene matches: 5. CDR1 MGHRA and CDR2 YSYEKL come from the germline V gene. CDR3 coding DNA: TGCGCCAGCAGCCAAGATCCTAGCGGCCGCTACAATGAGCAGTTCTTC. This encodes CASSQDPSGRYNEQFF.

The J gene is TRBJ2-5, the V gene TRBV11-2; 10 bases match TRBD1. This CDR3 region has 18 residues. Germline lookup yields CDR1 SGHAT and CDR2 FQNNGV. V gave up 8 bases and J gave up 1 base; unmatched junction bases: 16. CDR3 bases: TGTGCCAGCCGAAGCCGGGACAGGGGCGAGAGGGGCCAAGAGACCCAGTACTTC. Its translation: CASRSRDRGERGQETQYF. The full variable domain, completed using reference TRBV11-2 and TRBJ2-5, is EAGVAQSPRYKIIEKRQSVAFWCNPISGHATLYWYQQILGQGPKLLIQFQNNGVVDDSQLPKDRFSAERLKGVDSTLKIQPAKLEDSAVYLCASRSRDRGERGQETQYFGPGTRLLVL.

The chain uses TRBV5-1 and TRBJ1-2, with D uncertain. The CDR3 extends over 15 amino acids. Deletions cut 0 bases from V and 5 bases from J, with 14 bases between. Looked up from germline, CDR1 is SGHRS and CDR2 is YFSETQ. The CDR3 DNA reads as TGCGCCAGCAGCTTGGCTGGGGTCGGTGTTTATGGCTACACCTTC. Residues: CASSLAGVGVYGYTF. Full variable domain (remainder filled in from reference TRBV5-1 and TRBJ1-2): KAGVTQTPRYLIKTRGQQVTLSCSPISGHRSVSWYQQTPGQGLQFLFEYFSETQRNKGNFPGRFSGRQFSNSRSEMNVSTLELGDSALYLCASSLAGVGVYGYTFGSGTRLTVV.

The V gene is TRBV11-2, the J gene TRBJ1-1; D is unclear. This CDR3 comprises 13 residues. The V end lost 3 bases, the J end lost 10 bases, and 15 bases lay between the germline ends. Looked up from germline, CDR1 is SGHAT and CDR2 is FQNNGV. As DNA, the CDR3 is TGTGCCAGCAGCTTCCGGATAGCGCTGGGAGCTTTCTTT. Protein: CASSFRIALGAFF.

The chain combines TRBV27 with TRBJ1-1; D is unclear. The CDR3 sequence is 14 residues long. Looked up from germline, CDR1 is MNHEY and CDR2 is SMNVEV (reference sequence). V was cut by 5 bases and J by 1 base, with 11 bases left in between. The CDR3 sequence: CASSAWTGNTEAFF. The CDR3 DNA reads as TGTGCCAGCAGTGCTTGGACGGGGAACACTGAAGCTTTCTTT.

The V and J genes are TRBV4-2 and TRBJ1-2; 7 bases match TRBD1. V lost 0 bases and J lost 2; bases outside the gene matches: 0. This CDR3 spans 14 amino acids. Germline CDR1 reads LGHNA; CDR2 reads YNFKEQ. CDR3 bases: TGTGCCAGCAGCCAAGACAGGGGGAACTATGGCTACACCTTC. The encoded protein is CASSQDRGNYGYTF.

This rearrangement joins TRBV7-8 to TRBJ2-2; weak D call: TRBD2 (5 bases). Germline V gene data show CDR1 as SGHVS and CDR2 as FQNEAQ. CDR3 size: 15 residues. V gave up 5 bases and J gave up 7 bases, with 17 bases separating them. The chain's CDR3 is CASSQRAAGDGELFF. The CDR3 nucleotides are TGTGCCAGCAGCCAACGGGCAGCCGGGGACGGGGAGCTGTTTTTT.

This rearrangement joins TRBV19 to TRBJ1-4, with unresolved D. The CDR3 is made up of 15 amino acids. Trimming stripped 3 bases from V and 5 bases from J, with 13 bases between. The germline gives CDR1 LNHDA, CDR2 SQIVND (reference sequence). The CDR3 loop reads CASSIGEGANEKLFF. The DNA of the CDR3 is TGTGCCAGTAGTATTGGGGAGGGAGCAAATGAAAAACTGTTTTTT.

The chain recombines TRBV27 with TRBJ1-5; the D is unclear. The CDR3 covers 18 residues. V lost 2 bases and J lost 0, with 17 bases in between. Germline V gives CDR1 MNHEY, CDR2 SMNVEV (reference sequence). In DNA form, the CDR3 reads TGTGCCAGCAGTTTAGTGGGAGGATCCAGCTATAGCAATCAGCCCCAGCATTTT. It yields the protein CASSLVGGSSYSNQPQHF.

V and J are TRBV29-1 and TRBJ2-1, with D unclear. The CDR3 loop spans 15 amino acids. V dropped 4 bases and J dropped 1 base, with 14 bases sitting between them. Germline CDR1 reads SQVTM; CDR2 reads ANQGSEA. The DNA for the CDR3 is TGCAGCGTTGTGGATCGGCCATGGTCCTACAATGAGCAGTTCTTC. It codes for CSVVDRPWSYNEQFF.

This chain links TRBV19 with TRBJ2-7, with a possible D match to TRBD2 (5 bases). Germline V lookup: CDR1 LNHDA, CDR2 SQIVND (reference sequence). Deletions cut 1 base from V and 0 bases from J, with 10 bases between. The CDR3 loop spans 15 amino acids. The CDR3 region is CASSIGEGVSYEQYF. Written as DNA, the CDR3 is TGTGCCAGTAGTATAGGCGAGGGAGTCTCCTACGAGCAGTACTTC.

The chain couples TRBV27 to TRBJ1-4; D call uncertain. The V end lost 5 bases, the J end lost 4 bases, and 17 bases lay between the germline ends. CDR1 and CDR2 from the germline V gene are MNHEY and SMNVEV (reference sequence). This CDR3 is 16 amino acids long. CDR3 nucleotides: TGTGCCAGCAGTCCAAGCACGGACGGACTTAATGAAAAACTGTTTTTT. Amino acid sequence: CASSPSTDGLNEKLFF.

The CDR3 region is CASSEAVIRWTEAFF. The CDR3, as DNA: TGTGCCAGCAGTGAAGCGGTGATAAGGTGGACTGAAGCTTTCTTT. The rearrangement uses TRBV2 and TRBJ1-1; D unresolved. The V end lost 0 bases, the J end lost 5 bases, and 13 bases lay between the germline ends. Germline V lookup: CDR1 SNHLY, CDR2 FYNNEI. This CDR3 has 15 amino acids. Combining the CDR3 with reference TRBV2 and TRBJ1-1 gives the whole variable domain EPEVTQTPSHQVTQMGQEVILRCVPISNHLYFYWYRQILGQKVEFLVSFYNNEISEKSEIFDDQFSVERPDGSNFTLKIRSTKLEDSAMYFCASSEAVIRWTEAFFGQGTRLTVV.